These T cell receptor beta chains were read from a single sample in a study of beta chain features in type 1 diabetes. The repertoire was sequenced with immunoSEQ multiplex PCR; TCRdb's copy has only in-frame clones and lacks some. This table holds some 640,000 clones, roughly an eighth found once. Sequences were obtained from naive CD4+ T cells from blood. These receptors were collected from a man younger than 35 with type 1 diabetes. Both conserved end residues are part of each CDR3. D genes are given only for firm matches. The size of a clone is reported for some rows only, either as once, few or many, or as a class for expanded clones.

cdr3_nt | cdr3_aa | clone_size | j_call | v_call | d_call
TGCGCCAGCAGCCAGGGGGGCGCGAACCAGCCCCAGCATTTT | CASSQGGANQPQHF | few | TRBJ1-5 | TRBV4-3 | -
TGTGCCAGCAGCGTCGTAGGGACTTCTAACACCGGGGAGCTGTTTTTT | CASSVVGTSNTGELFF | - | TRBJ2-2 | TRBV9 | -
TGCAGCGCCGGGACAGGAGAAGAGACCCAGTACTTC | CSAGTGEETQYF | few | TRBJ2-5 | TRBV29-1 | TRBD1
TGCAGTGCTACGAACAGGGTCGGCTACACCTTC | CSATNRVGYTF | few | TRBJ1-2 | TRBV20-1 | -
TGTGCTAGTGGTGCCCTAGCGGCAAACACCGGGGAGCTGTTTTTT | CASGALAANTGELFF | - | TRBJ2-2 | TRBV12-5 | TRBD2
TGTGCCAGCTCACCCCTGCAGGATCAAAAGGGGGCCCAGTACTTC | CASSPLQDQKGAQYF | few | TRBJ2-5 | TRBV18 | -
TGTGCCTGGTGCCCATATCAGAGGTTATTGAACACTGAAGCTTTCTTT | CAWCPYQRLLNTEAFF | - | TRBJ1-1 | TRBV30 | -
TGTGCCAGCTCACAAAACCCCCTGGGGACAGGGTCACAGGAGCAGTTCTTC | CASSQNPLGTGSQEQFF | - | TRBJ2-1 | TRBV18 | TRBD1
TGCGCCAGCAGCCACCCAAACCGGGACAGCCTTTCTGCTGGGGCCAACGTCCTGACTTTC | CASSHPNRDSLSAGANVLTF | - | TRBJ2-6 | TRBV4-1 | TRBD1
TGTGCCAGCAGCGTAGACGTGACTTACTATGGCTACACCTTC | CASSVDVTYYGYTF | - | TRBJ1-2 | TRBV9 | -
TGTGCCAGCAGCTTGGACGTGGGAAAACTGTTTTTT | CASSLDVGKLFF | few | TRBJ1-4 | TRBV7-9 | -
TGTGCCAGCAGCTTAACGGAGGGATTGGCAGATACGCAGTATTTT | CASSLTEGLADTQYF | few | TRBJ2-3 | TRBV7-9 | -
TGTGCCATACGGGAAGGCGGGAACTATGGCTACACCTTC | CAIREGGNYGYTF | - | TRBJ1-2 | TRBV28 | -
TGTGCCAGCAGCTTAGAAGTCAGGACTTCCACGCAGTATTTT | CASSLEVRTSTQYF | - | TRBJ2-3 | TRBV7-2 | -
TGTGCCAGCAGTTACGAGGGTGAAGCTTTCTTT | CASSYEGEAFF | - | TRBJ1-1 | TRBV6-5 | -
TGCGCCAGCGCCCGGGGGGGATCAGAAGAGACCCAGTACTTC | CASARGGSEETQYF | few | TRBJ2-5 | TRBV5-1 | TRBD2
TGCGCCAGCAGCTCCGCCAGTGCTAATTCACCCCTCCACTTT | CASSSASANSPLHF | few | TRBJ1-6 | TRBV5-1 | -
TGTGCCAGCGGGATGATCACCGGGGAGCTGTTTTTT | CASGMITGELFF | - | TRBJ2-2 | TRBV2 | -
TGTGCCAGCAGTTTTGCCAGGGGGGCTCCCTTACAAGAGACCCAGTACTTC | CASSFARGAPLQETQYF | - | TRBJ2-5 | TRBV27 | -
TGTGCCAGCAGTTCCCAGGGGGAGGACACTGAAGCTTTCTTT | CASSSQGEDTEAFF | - | TRBJ1-1 | TRBV6-5 | TRBD1
TGCAGCGGCAGGACGGTGACTGAAGCTTTCTTT | CSGRTVTEAFF | - | TRBJ1-1 | TRBV29-1 | -
TGTGCCAGCAGTTTCTCGGGACTCTCATACAATGAGCAGTTCTTC | CASSFSGLSYNEQFF | - | TRBJ2-1 | TRBV7-2 | -
TGTGCCATCAGTGAGACAGGAAGGGGCAATGAGCAGTTCTTC | CAISETGRGNEQFF | few | TRBJ2-1 | TRBV10-3 | -
TGTGCCAGCAGTTTGTACAGGAGAAGTACTGAAGCTTTCTTT | CASSLYRRSTEAFF | - | TRBJ1-1 | TRBV27 | -
TGTGCTAGCAGCTTAGAGGGACCTCGGGCCGGGGAGCTGTTTTTT | CASSLEGPRAGELFF | - | TRBJ2-2 | TRBV7-7 | -
TGTGCCAGCAGTCCGCGGACTAGCGGGAGGACCGGGGAGCTGTTTTTT | CASSPRTSGRTGELFF | - | TRBJ2-2 | TRBV27 | TRBD2
TGCAGCGTTGACAACGGGGCAAACTATGGCTACACCTTC | CSVDNGANYGYTF | - | TRBJ1-2 | TRBV29-1 | -
TGTGCCAGCAGCTTAGTCGGGCCTCGGACAGATACGCAGTATTTT | CASSLVGPRTDTQYF | - | TRBJ2-3 | TRBV7-2 | -
TGTGCCACCAGCAGAGAACAGGGCAATGAAAAACTGTTTTTT | CATSREQGNEKLFF | - | TRBJ1-4 | TRBV15 | -
TGTGCCAGCCACATAGGCCGACAATGGGATGAGCAGTTCTTC | CASHIGRQWDEQFF | few | TRBJ2-1 | TRBV28 | -
TGCAGCGTCCAGACACAGGGTGCGACTGAAGCTTTCTTT | CSVQTQGATEAFF | few | TRBJ1-1 | TRBV29-1 | -
TGTGCCAGCAGCTTCCGGACAGGGGGCTTTCAGCCCCAGCATTTT | CASSFRTGGFQPQHF | - | TRBJ1-5 | TRBV5-6 | TRBD1
TGCAGCGCAGTGACAGACCATTACACTGAAGCTTTCTTT | CSAVTDHYTEAFF | - | TRBJ1-1 | TRBV29-1 | -
TGTGCCACCAGGGGCGGGACCTACGAGCAGTACTTC | CATRGGTYEQYF | few | TRBJ2-7 | TRBV15 | -
TGTGCCAGCAGTGAATTCAACGAGCAGTACTTC | CASSEFNEQYF | few | TRBJ2-7 | TRBV2 | -
TGCGCCAGCAGCCCCGCCGACCGGGATAATGAAAAACTGTTTTTT | CASSPADRDNEKLFF | - | TRBJ1-4 | TRBV4-3 | -
TGCAGTGCGCCCACTACAGATACGCAGTATTTT | CSAPTTDTQYF | - | TRBJ2-3 | TRBV20-1 | -
TGTGCCAGCAACGAGGTGAGGGGGAACACTGAAGCTTTCTTT | CASNEVRGNTEAFF | - | TRBJ1-1 | TRBV2 | -
TGTGCCTGGAGCGTTGGGGGAGGGCAGTTCTTC | CAWSVGGGQFF | few | TRBJ2-1 | TRBV30 | -
TGTGCCTTACAGCGGGGGGGATGGCAAGAGACCCAGTACTTC | CALQRGGWQETQYF | few | TRBJ2-5 | TRBV30 | TRBD2
TGTGCCAGCAGTCCCCCGGGACAGGGGGCTTACGAGCAGTACTTC | CASSPPGQGAYEQYF | - | TRBJ2-7 | TRBV28 | TRBD1
TGCGCCAGCAGCCGGGGCGCCGAACTAGCCAAAAACATTCAGTACTTC | CASSRGAELAKNIQYF | - | TRBJ2-4 | TRBV5-1 | -
TGTGCCAGCAGCCCAGGGACTAGCGAGACCCAGTACTTC | CASSPGTSETQYF | few | TRBJ2-5 | TRBV7-3 | TRBD2
TGTGCCAGCAAGGAGCAGGGGAATCAGCCCCAGCATTTT | CASKEQGNQPQHF | few | TRBJ1-5 | TRBV28 | -
TGTGCCACAATGAGGACATCAAACACCGGGGAGCTGTTTTTT | CATMRTSNTGELFF | few | TRBJ2-2 | TRBV18 | -
TGTGCCAGCAGAATGGGCAGGGGGTACTCTGATGAGCAGTTCTTC | CASRMGRGYSDEQFF | - | TRBJ2-1 | TRBV2 | TRBD1
TGTGCCAGTAGAGGGACAGGGGAATACCTCCAAGAGACCCAGTACTTC | CASRGTGEYLQETQYF | - | TRBJ2-5 | TRBV19 | TRBD1
TGCAGGGGGACAGGGAACACTGAAGCTTTCTTT | CRGTGNTEAFF | - | TRBJ1-1 | TRBV20-1 | TRBD1
TGTGCCAGCAGCCAAGTAGGGGGGAATCAGCCCCAGCATTTT | CASSQVGGNQPQHF | few | TRBJ1-5 | TRBV4-2 | -
TGTGCCAGCTCCGATGGGACGGACAATGAGCAGTTCTTC | CASSDGTDNEQFF | few | TRBJ2-1 | TRBV18 | -
TGTGCCAGCAGTTACTCGTTAGGGCCCATGAACACTGAAGCTTTCTTT | CASSYSLGPMNTEAFF | few | TRBJ1-1 | TRBV6-6 | -
TGTGCCAGCAGCAAATGGGACAGGGTGTCCTACGAGCAGTACTTC | CASSKWDRVSYEQYF | - | TRBJ2-7 | TRBV21-1 | -
TGTGCCAGCTCACCAGAAGGGACTTACCGAGAAAAACTGTTTTTT | CASSPEGTYREKLFF | - | TRBJ1-4 | TRBV18 | -
TGCGCCAGCAGCTCGGGGGACAGCCCGAACTATGGCTACACCTTC | CASSSGDSPNYGYTF | - | TRBJ1-2 | TRBV5-1 | TRBD1
TGTGCCAGCAGTTTCACGGGGCGGGAGTACTTC | CASSFTGREYF | - | TRBJ2-7 | TRBV28 | -
TGCGCCAGCAGTGAACAGCTAGCGGGGCGGACGCAGTATTTT | CASSEQLAGRTQYF | few | TRBJ2-3 | TRBV10-2 | TRBD2
TGTGCCAGCAGGGCCGACAGGGCCGTCGATGGCTACACCTTC | CASRADRAVDGYTF | few | TRBJ1-2 | TRBV2 | TRBD1